Shown below are 15 T cell receptor beta chains from a single sample sequenced in a study of a mutant IDH1 vaccine in newly diagnosed glioma. Sample time point: baseline, week 1 (first vaccination visit). Treatment denoted: pre-vaccination baseline after standard-of-care therapy. Data came from immunoSEQ multiplex PCR; TCRdb stores just in-frame clones and leaves some out. The sample carries roughly 70,000 clones, 65% to 90% recorded once. The sample here was PBMCs, taken from a glioma patient treated with radiotherapy, temozolomide or both. The receptors come from a man aged 25-40 years with glioma.

The J gene is TRBJ2-1, the V gene TRBV7-9; D is unresolved. The CDR3 runs 14 residues. CDR1 is SEHNR, CDR2 FQNEAQ, per germline (reference sequence). V was clipped by 1 base and J by 2 bases, with 6 bases between them. CDR3 coding DNA: TGTGCCAGCAGCTTAGGCGGAACCTACAATGAGCAGTTCTTC. Translating gives CASSLGGTYNEQFF.

This chain connects TRBV5-1 to TRBJ2-3; D possibly uses TRBD1 or TRBD2 (5 bases each). With 2 bases removed from V and 3 bases from J, the gap between germline ends came to 16 bases. The germline gives CDR1 SGHRS, CDR2 YFSETQ. The CDR3 consists of 16 residues. The CDR3 sequence: CASSLEGSGATDTQYF. The CDR3 DNA sequence: TGCGCCAGCAGCTTAGAGGGGTCCGGGGCGACAGATACGCAGTATTTT.

J is TRBJ1-2 and V is TRBV19, with a possible D match to TRBD1 (5 bases). Trimming took 4 bases from V and 0 from J, leaving 6 bases between them. This CDR3 region has 13 residues. Per the germline V gene, CDR1 is LNHDA and CDR2 is SQIVND (reference sequence). CDR3 coding DNA: TGTGCCAGTAGTACGACAGCTAACTATGGCTACACCTTC. Amino acids: CASSTTANYGYTF.

The chain uses TRBV19 and TRBJ1-5, with 7 bases identical to TRBD1. Germline lookup yields CDR1 LNHDA and CDR2 SQIVND (reference sequence). This CDR3 is 16 amino acids long. After removal of 3 bases from V and 1 base from J, the junction contained 6 bases not matched to a gene. CDR3 DNA: TGTGCCAGTAGTATGGGTAGGGGACAGAGCAATCAGCCCCAGCATTTT. Translated, it gives CASSMGRGQSNQPQHF.

The chain uses TRBV20-1 and TRBJ1-3; D gene uncertain. The germline V gene has CDR1 DFQATT and CDR2 SNEGSKA (reference sequence). CDR3 length equals 10 residues. The V end lost 6 bases, the J end lost 4 bases, and 4 bases lay between the germline ends. CDR3 region: CSAAGNTIYF. The DNA for the CDR3 is TGCAGTGCAGCCGGAAACACCATATATTTT.

The chain carries TRBV9 and TRBJ1-2; 7 nucleotides align to TRBD1. V shed 0 bases, J shed 5 bases, and the junction held 7 bases outside the gene matches. CDR1 is SGDLS, CDR2 YYNGEE, per germline. The CDR3 extends over 15 amino acids. CDR3 sequence reads: CASSVDQGGHYGYTF. The CDR3 region has the DNA TGTGCCAGCAGCGTAGACCAGGGGGGACATTATGGCTACACCTTC. Full variable domain (outside the CDR3, taken from reference TRBV9 and TRBJ1-2): DSGVTQTPKHLITATGQRVTLRCSPRSGDLSVYWYQQSLDQGLQFLIQYYNGEERAKGNILERFSAQQFPDLHSELNLSSLELGDSALYFCASSVDQGGHYGYTFGSGTRLTVV.

The sample holds a few counts of this clone. This chain connects TRBV20-1 to TRBJ2-5; D uncertain. Per germline, CDR1 DFQATT and CDR2 SNEGSKA (reference sequence). Trimming removed 7 bases from V and 5 bases from J, with 11 bases in between. CDR3 length: 11 residues. CDR3 region: CSGALRETQYF. In DNA form, the CDR3 reads TGCAGTGGTGCCCTCAGGGAGACCCAGTACTTC.

The genes are TRBV28 and TRBJ2-6; possibly TRBD1 or TRBD2 for D (5 bases each). V was cut by 4 bases and J by 4 bases, with 11 bases left in between. From germline, CDR1 is MDHEN and CDR2 SYDVKM. CDR3 length: 15 amino acids. CDR3 nucleotides: TGTGCCAGCAGTTACCACGGGGCCGGGGCCAACGTCCTGACTTTC. Translating gives CASSYHGAGANVLTF.

The rearrangement joins TRBV7-9 to TRBJ1-2; 7 bases are a match to TRBD1. Losses at the gene ends were 5 bases for V and 9 bases for J; bases not matched to a gene: 9. The CDR3 is made up of 13 amino acids. Germline loops: CDR1 SEHNR, CDR2 FQNEAQ (reference sequence). The CDR3, as DNA: TGTGCCAGCAGCGGAACAGGGGCCGCACGCTACACCTTC. Translated: CASSGTGAARYTF.

The chain uses TRBV6-6 and TRBJ2-2, with D possibly TRBD1 on 5 matching bases. Trimming pared 5 bases from V and 5 bases from J, leaving 18 bases between. The CDR3 extends over 16 amino acids. Germline V gives CDR1 MNHNY, CDR2 SVGAGI (reference sequence). The CDR3 DNA reads as TGTGCCAGCAGTCCTCTCCCAAGGGGCCAGACCGGGGAGCTGTTTTTT. It translates to CASSPLPRGQTGELFF.

The chain joins TRBV4-2 to TRBJ2-1, with 7 positions matching TRBD1. Trimming took 1 base from V and 4 from J; bases not matched to a gene: 4. The CDR3 loop spans 15 amino acids. CDR1 and CDR2 from the germline V gene are LGHNA and YNFKEQ. The CDR3 loop is CASSQVGQTYNEQFF. The CDR3 DNA reads as TGTGCCAGCAGCCAAGTGGGACAGACGTACAATGAGCAGTTCTTC.

The V gene is TRBV5-1, the J gene TRBJ1-6; D is unresolved. This CDR3 has 17 residues. Per germline, CDR1 SGHRS and CDR2 YFSETQ. V dropped 0 bases and J dropped 1 base, with 11 bases sitting between them. CDR3 residues: CASSLDLTSSYNSPLHF. CDR3 bases: TGCGCCAGCAGCTTGGATCTCACTAGTTCCTATAATTCACCCCTCCACTTT.

V usage is TRBV5-1 and J usage is TRBJ1-1; TRBD1 matches 11 bases. Per germline, CDR1 SGHRS and CDR2 YFSETQ. After removal of 4 bases from V and 10 bases from J, the junction contained 15 bases not matched to a gene. The length of the CDR3 is 16 residues. The CDR3 spells CASSVRDRGIGNGAFF. Written as DNA, the CDR3 is TGCGCCAGCAGCGTCCGGGACAGGGGGATTGGTAATGGAGCTTTCTTT. The full variable domain, completed using reference TRBV5-1 and TRBJ1-1, is KAGVTQTPRYLIKTRGQQVTLSCSPISGHRSVSWYQQTPGQGLQFLFEYFSETQRNKGNFPGRFSGRQFSNSRSEMNVSTLELGDSALYLCASSVRDRGIGNGAFFGQGTRLTVV.

The chain recombines TRBV2 with TRBJ1-2; TRBD1 aligns across 8 bases. This CDR3 has 13 amino acids. J was trimmed by 5 bases and V by 4 bases; bases with no gene match: 3. Germline CDR1 and CDR2: SNHLY and FYNNEI. Here the CDR3 reads CASSGRGQYGYTF. In DNA, the CDR3 is TGTGCCAGCAGTGGCAGGGGGCAATATGGCTACACCTTC.

This rearrangement joins TRBV19 to TRBJ2-2; 9 bases align to TRBD2. The CDR3 has 18 residues. Germline V gene sequence: CDR1 LNHDA, CDR2 SQIVND (reference sequence). Trimming removed 5 bases from V and 0 bases from J; junction bases left unmatched: 10. In DNA form, the CDR3 reads TGTGCCAGTAGTCCTCGACTGAGCGGGGGGACGAACACCGGGGAGCTGTTTTTT. It codes for CASSPRLSGGTNTGELFF.